These 17 T cell receptor beta chains originate from one sample sequenced in a study of blood T cell repertoires in COVID-19. Data came from immunoSEQ multiplex PCR; TCRdb stores just in-frame clones and leaves some out. The sample lists 290,000 or so clones; more than 75% were seen once. Sequences were obtained from PBMCs or T cells enriched from blood (not recorded which). The receptors here all came from a woman between 18 and 30 years old who had recovered from COVID-19.

CDR3 sequence (DNA): TGTGCCAGCAGCCCGACTCGCCGCCCCGGGGAGCTGTTTTTT. Residues: CASSPTRRPGELFF. The chain joins TRBV13 to TRBJ2-2; unclear D gene. Germline V gives CDR1 PRHDT, CDR2 FYEKMQ (reference sequence). V lost 5 bases and J 6 bases, leaving 13 bases between the germline ends. CDR3 length: 14 residues.

The V gene is TRBV7-9, the J gene TRBJ1-1; maybe TRBD1 (6 bases). This CDR3 contains 14 residues. The V end lost 5 bases, the J end lost 5 bases, and 15 bases lay between the germline ends. From germline, CDR1 is SEHNR and CDR2 FQNEAQ (reference sequence). This CDR3 is CASSPLQGRTEAFF. In nucleotides, the CDR3 is TGTGCCAGCAGCCCGCTACAGGGAAGGACTGAAGCTTTCTTT.

The V gene is TRBV19, the J gene TRBJ1-1, with 7 bases lining up with TRBD1. The CDR3 has 18 residues. Germline CDR1 and CDR2: LNHDA and SQIVND (reference sequence). The J segment lost 0 bases and the V segment lost 0 bases, leaving 10 bases of the junction unmatched. CDR3 sequence reads: CASSIDDREPLLNTEAFF. The DNA of the CDR3 is TGTGCCAGTAGTATAGACGACAGGGAGCCCCTTCTGAACACTGAAGCTTTCTTT.

This clone came up once. J is TRBJ2-7 and V is TRBV7-4, with TRBD2 matching over 9 bases. Germline V gene lookup returns CDR1 SGHVT and CDR2 SQSDAQ. Losses at the gene ends were 5 bases for V and 5 bases for J; bases not matched to a gene: 13. This CDR3 is built from 16 residues. The DNA for the CDR3 is TGTGCCAGCAGCGAGGAAACCGGGACTAGCATCCACGAGCAGTACTTC. Its protein is CASSEETGTSIHEQYF.

V usage is TRBV5-5 and J usage is TRBJ2-2; TRBD1 is a possible D gene (5 bases). Germline CDR1 SGHKS, CDR2 YYEKEE (reference sequence). The CDR3 loop spans 15 amino acids. The germline V and J ends were trimmed by 4 bases and 7 bases, with 17 bases remaining between them. This CDR3 is CASSPTRQGGGELFF. The CDR3 nucleotides are TGTGCCAGCAGCCCAACCCGTCAGGGTGGCGGGGAGCTGTTTTTT. Filled out from reference TRBV5-5 and TRBJ2-2, the complete variable domain reads DAGVTQSPTHLIKTRGQQVTLRCSPISGHKSVSWYQQVLGQGPQFIFQYYEKEERGRGNFPDRFSARQFPNYSSELNVNALLLGDSALYLCASSPTRQGGGELFFGEGSRLTVL.

The chain recombines TRBV19 with TRBJ1-2, with 7 bases aligning to TRBD1. Losses at the gene ends were 5 bases for V and 3 bases for J; bases not matched to a gene: 6. CDR3 size: 14 residues. Per the germline V gene, CDR1 is LNHDA and CDR2 is SQIVND (reference sequence). CDR3 sequence reads: CASSAGTAYYGYTF. In DNA form, the CDR3 reads TGTGCCAGTAGTGCCGGGACAGCATACTATGGCTACACCTTC.

V gene TRBV2 combines with J gene TRBJ1-5; D remains ambiguous. Germline-derived CDR1 and CDR2 are SNHLY and FYNNEI. CDR3 length: 13 amino acids. V lost 2 bases and J 3 bases, leaving 5 bases between the germline ends. The CDR3 region has the DNA TGTGCCAGCAGTGAATTCCTCAATCAGCCCCAGCATTTT. This codes for CASSEFLNQPQHF.

The table lists this clone with a count of one. This chain uses TRBV5-4 with TRBJ2-3, with 12 bases that match TRBD2. Losses at the gene ends were 4 bases for V and 2 bases for J; bases not matched to a gene: 8. The CDR3 length is 17 residues. Germline CDR1 reads SGHNT; CDR2 reads YYREEE (reference sequence). CDR3 in DNA: TGTGCCAGCAGCCCGTGGCTAGCGGGAGGGCCCACAGATACGCAGTATTTT. This translates into CASSPWLAGGPTDTQYF.

The chain employs TRBV5-6 and TRBJ2-7; TRBD2 might be the D (5 bases). Germline CDR1 and CDR2: SGHDT and YYEEEE. V was pared by 3 bases and J by 3 bases, with 13 bases between. CDR3 size: 14 residues. CDR3 region: CASSSGGSVYEQYF. As DNA, the CDR3 is TGTGCCAGCAGCTCCGGCGGTAGCGTCTACGAGCAGTACTTC.

V gene TRBV5-6 combines with J gene TRBJ2-1; a possible D gene is TRBD2 (6 bases). There are 17 residues in the CDR3. Trimming left V 4 bases short and J 2 bases short, with 19 bases between. The germline CDR1 and CDR2 sequences are SGHDT and YYEEEE. CDR3 coding DNA: TGTGCCAGCAGCACCTTATCTAGCGCTTACACCTACAATGAGCAGTTCTTC. It yields the protein CASSTLSSAYTYNEQFF.

CDR3 loop: CASSPVMGSSYNSPLHF. Here the CDR3 DNA reads TGTGCCAGCAGCCCCGTGATGGGCAGCTCCTATAATTCACCCCTCCACTTT. This chain links TRBV28 with TRBJ1-6, with D hard to call. The CDR3 is 17 amino acids. Germline V gene sequence: CDR1 MDHEN, CDR2 SYDVKM. V dropped 6 bases and J dropped 0 bases, with 15 bases sitting between them.

For the CDR3, the DNA is TGTGCCAGCAGCCCTACTAGCGGGAGGGCCTACAATGAGCAGTTCTTC. Translated, it gives CASSPTSGRAYNEQFF. The chain joins TRBV7-3 to TRBJ2-1; the match to TRBD2 covers 13 bases. The CDR3 has 16 residues. Germline values: CDR1 SGHTA, CDR2 FQGTGA. V gave up 5 bases and J gave up 2 bases; unmatched junction bases: 3.

The chain couples TRBV27 to TRBJ1-2, with D perhaps TRBD1 (6 bases). The V end was cut by 2 bases, the J end by 7 bases, with 14 bases between. The CDR3 length is 14 residues. In germline, CDR1 is MNHEY, CDR2 SMNVEV (reference sequence). The DNA of the CDR3 is TGTGCCAGCAGTTTAAGGGGGAATCGGGGTGGCTACACCTTC. Residues: CASSLRGNRGGYTF.

This clone came up once. This chain uses TRBV7-2 with TRBJ2-5; possibly TRBD2 for D (6 bases). In germline, CDR1 is SGHTA, CDR2 FQGNSA. Trimming removed 8 bases at V and 4 bases at J, with 11 bases between. This CDR3 spans 12 amino acids. This chain's CDR3 is CASGDWVETQYF. Written as DNA, the CDR3 is TGTGCCAGCGGGGACTGGGTAGAGACCCAGTACTTC.

J is TRBJ1-1 and V is TRBV30; tentative D call: TRBD1 (6 bases). Trimming removed 0 bases from V and 8 bases from J, with 10 bases in between. This CDR3 spans 12 amino acids. The germline V gene has CDR1 GTSNPN and CDR2 SVGIG (reference sequence). This chain's CDR3 is CAWSVTGTEAFF. CDR3 DNA: TGTGCCTGGAGTGTTACCGGGACAGAAGCTTTCTTT.

This sequence joins TRBV11-2 and TRBJ2-7, with 9 bases lining up with TRBD1. The germline V gene encodes CDR1 SGHAT and CDR2 FQNNGV. This CDR3 contains 16 residues. V dropped 5 bases and J dropped 3; count of bases not matched to a gene: 11. This CDR3 reads CASSTTGTGIGYEQYF. CDR3 nucleotide sequence: TGTGCCAGCAGCACGACCGGGACAGGGATCGGCTACGAGCAGTACTTC.

The chain uses TRBV27 and TRBJ2-1; maybe TRBD1 (5 bases). CDR1 MNHEY and CDR2 SMNVEV come from the germline V gene (reference sequence). The CDR3 spans 16 residues. Trimming cost V 5 bases and J 12 bases, with 26 bases left between them. Written as DNA, the CDR3 is TGTGCCAGCAGTCCCGATACTTTCCGGGCACCAAGGGGGCAGTTCTTC. It is translated as CASSPDTFRAPRGQFF.